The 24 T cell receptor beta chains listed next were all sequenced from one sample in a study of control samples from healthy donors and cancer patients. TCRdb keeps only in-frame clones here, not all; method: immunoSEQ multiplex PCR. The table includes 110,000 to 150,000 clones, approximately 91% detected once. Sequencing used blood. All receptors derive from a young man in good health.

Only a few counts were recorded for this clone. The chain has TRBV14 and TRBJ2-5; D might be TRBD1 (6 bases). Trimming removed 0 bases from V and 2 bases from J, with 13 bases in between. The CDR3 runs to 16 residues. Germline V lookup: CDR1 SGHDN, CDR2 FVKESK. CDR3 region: CASSQDVGALQETQYF. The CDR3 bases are TGTGCCAGCAGCCAAGACGTGGGGGCCTTACAAGAGACCCAGTACTTC.

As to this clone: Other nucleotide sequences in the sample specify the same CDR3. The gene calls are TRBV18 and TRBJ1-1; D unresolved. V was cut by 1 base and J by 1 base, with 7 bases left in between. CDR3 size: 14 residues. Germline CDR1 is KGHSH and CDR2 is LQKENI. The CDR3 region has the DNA TGTGCCAGCTCACCACTGAACGGGAACACTGAAGCTTTCTTT. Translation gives CASSPLNGNTEAFF.

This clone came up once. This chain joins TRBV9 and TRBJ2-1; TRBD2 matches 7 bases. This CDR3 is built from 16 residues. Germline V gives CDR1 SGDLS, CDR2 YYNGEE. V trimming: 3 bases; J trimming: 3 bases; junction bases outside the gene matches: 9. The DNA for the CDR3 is TGTGCCAGCAGCGGAAAACTAGCGCCTCGCTACAATGAGCAGTTCTTC. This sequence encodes CASSGKLAPRYNEQFF.

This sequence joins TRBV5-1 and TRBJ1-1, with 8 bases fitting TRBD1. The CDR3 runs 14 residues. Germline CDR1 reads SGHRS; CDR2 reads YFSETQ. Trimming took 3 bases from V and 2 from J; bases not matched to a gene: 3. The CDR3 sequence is CASSSGQVNTEAFF. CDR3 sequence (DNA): TGCGCCAGCAGCTCGGGACAGGTCAACACTGAAGCTTTCTTT.

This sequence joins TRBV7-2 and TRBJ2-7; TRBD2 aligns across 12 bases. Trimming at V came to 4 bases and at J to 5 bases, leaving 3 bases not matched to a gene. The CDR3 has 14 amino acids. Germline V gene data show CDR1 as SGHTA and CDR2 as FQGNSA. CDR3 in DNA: TGTGCCAGCAGCTCTCGGACTAGCGGGAACGAGCAGTACTTC. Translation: CASSSRTSGNEQYF.

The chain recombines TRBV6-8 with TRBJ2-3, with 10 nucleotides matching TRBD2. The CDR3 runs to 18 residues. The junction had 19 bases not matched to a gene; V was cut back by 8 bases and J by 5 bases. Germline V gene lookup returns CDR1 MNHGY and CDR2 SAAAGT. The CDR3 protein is CASCIPPNSGGQGDTQYF. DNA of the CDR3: TGTGCCAGCTGTATTCCCCCTAATAGCGGGGGGCAAGGAGATACGCAGTATTTT.

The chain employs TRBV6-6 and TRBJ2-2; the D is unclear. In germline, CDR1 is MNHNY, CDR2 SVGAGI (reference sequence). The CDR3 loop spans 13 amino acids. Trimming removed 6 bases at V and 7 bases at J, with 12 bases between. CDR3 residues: CASRFGFGGELFF. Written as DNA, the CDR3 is TGTGCCAGCAGATTCGGATTCGGCGGGGAGCTGTTTTTT.

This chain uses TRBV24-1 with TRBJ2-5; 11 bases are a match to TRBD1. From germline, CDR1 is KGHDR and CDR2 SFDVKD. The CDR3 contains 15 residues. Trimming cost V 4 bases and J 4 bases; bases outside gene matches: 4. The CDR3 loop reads CATSEDRGPAETQYF. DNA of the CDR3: TGTGCCACCAGTGAGGACAGGGGGCCGGCAGAGACCCAGTACTTC.

The CDR3 sequence is CASSHGLARVALYEQYF. CDR3 DNA: TGTGCCAGCAGCCACGGACTAGCCCGCGTGGCCCTTTACGAGCAGTACTTC. The chain employs TRBV3-1 (or the pseudogene TRBV3-2) and TRBJ2-7, with 8 bases fitting TRBD2. Germline V CDR1 and CDR2: LGHDT, YNNKEL (reference sequence). The V gene end was trimmed by 3 bases and the J gene end by 4 bases; junction bases not matched to a gene: 14. The CDR3 covers 17 residues.

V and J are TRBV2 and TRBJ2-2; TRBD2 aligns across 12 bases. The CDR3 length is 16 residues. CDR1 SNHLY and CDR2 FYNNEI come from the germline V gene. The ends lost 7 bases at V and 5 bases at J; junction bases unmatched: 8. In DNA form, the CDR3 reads TGTGCCAGCAAGGCTAGCGGGGGGGCCGGGACCGGGGAGCTGTTTTTT. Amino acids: CASKASGGAGTGELFF.

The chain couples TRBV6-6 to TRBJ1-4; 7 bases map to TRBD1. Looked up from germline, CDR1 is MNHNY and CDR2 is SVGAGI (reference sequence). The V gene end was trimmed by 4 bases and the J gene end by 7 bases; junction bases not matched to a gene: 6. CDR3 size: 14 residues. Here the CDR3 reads CASSSEGAAEKLFF. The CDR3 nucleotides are TGTGCCAGCAGTTCCGAGGGGGCCGCTGAAAAACTGTTTTTT.

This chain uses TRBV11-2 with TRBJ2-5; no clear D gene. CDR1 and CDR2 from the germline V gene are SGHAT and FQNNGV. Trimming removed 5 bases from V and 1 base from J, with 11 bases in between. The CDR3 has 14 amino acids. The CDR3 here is CASSPRTAQETQYF. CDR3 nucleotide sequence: TGTGCCAGCAGCCCAAGGACGGCCCAAGAGACCCAGTACTTC.

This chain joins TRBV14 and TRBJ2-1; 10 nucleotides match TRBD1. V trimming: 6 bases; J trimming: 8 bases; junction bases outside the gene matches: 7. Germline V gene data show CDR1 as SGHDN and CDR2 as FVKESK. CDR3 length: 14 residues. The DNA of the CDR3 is TGTGCCAGCAGGTCGTTCGGGACAGGGGATGAGCAGTTCTTC. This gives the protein CASRSFGTGDEQFF.

CDR3 in amino acids: CASSITIDLSISYEQYF. DNA of the CDR3: TGTGCCAGTAGTATAACCATTGATCTATCTATATCCTACGAGCAGTACTTC. The chain uses TRBV19 and TRBJ2-7; no definite D call. The germline V gene has CDR1 LNHDA and CDR2 SQIVND (reference sequence). V lost 2 bases and J lost 1, with 18 bases in between. This CDR3 is 17 amino acids long.

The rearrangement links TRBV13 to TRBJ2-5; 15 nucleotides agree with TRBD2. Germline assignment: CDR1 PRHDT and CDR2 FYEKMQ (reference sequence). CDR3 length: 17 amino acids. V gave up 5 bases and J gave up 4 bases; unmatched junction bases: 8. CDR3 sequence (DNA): TGTGCCAGCAGCCCCCGGACTAGCGGGGGGGCGGGAGAGACCCAGTACTTC. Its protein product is CASSPRTSGGAGETQYF.

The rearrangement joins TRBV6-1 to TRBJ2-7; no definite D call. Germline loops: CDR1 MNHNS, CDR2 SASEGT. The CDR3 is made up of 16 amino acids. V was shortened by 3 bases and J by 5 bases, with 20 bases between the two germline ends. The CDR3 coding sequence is TGTGCCAGCAGTGAGTACTATATTCGTAGTATCCACGAGCAGTACTTC. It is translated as CASSEYYIRSIHEQYF.

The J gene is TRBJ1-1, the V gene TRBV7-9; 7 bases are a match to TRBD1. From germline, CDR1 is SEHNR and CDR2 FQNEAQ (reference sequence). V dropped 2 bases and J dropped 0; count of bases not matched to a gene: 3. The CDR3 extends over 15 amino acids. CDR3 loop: CASSLLGGMNTEAFF. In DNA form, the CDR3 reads TGTGCCAGCAGCTTATTAGGGGGCATGAACACTGAAGCTTTCTTT.

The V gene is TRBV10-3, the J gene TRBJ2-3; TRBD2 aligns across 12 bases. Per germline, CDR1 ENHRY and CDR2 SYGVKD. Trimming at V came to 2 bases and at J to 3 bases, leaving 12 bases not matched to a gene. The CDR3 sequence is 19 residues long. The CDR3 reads CAISEAFGLGTSGTDTQYF. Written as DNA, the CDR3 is TGTGCCATCAGTGAGGCCTTTGGGCTCGGGACTAGCGGGACAGATACGCAGTATTTT.

The CDR3 here is CAWSGLAGDTGELFF. CDR3 sequence (DNA): TGTGCCTGGAGTGGACTAGCGGGGGACACCGGGGAGCTGTTTTTT. V usage is TRBV30 and J usage is TRBJ2-2, with 12 bases lining up with TRBD2. The V segment lost 1 base and the J segment 3 bases; nucleotides outside the gene matches: 0. Germline CDR1 reads GTSNPN; CDR2 reads SVGIG (reference sequence). The CDR3 consists of 15 residues.

The CDR3 region has the DNA TGCAGCGCCTCAGGACGGGCGGGTTCACCCCTCCACTTT. Translating it yields CSASGRAGSPLHF. The V and J genes are TRBV29-1 and TRBJ1-6; D is undetermined. The V gene's germline CDR1 is SQVTM and CDR2 ANQGSEA. The CDR3 covers 13 residues. V shed 7 bases and J shed 9 bases, with 16 bases lying between them.

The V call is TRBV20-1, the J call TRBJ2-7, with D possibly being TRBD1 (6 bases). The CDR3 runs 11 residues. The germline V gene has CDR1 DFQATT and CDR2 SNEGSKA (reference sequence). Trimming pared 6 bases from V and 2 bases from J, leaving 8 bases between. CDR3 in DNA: TGCAGTGCCAGACAGGCCTACGAGCAGTACTTC. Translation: CSARQAYEQYF.

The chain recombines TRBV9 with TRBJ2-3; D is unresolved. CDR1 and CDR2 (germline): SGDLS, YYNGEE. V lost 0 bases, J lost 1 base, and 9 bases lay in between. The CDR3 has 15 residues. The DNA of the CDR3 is TGTGCCAGCAGCGTAGAGCGCGCTGGCACAGATACGCAGTATTTT. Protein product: CASSVERAGTDTQYF.

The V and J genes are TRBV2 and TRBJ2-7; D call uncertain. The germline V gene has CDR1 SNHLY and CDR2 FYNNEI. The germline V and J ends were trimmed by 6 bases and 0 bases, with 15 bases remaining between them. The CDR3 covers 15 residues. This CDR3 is CASSRTVESSYEQYF. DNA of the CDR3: TGTGCCAGCAGCCGCACAGTGGAGAGCTCCTACGAGCAGTACTTC.

In DNA form, the CDR3 reads TGTGCCAGTAGAGTGGTCGGAGGGGGCCCCTCCGAGCAGTACTTC. Its translation: CASRVVGGGPSEQYF. The chain uses TRBV19 and TRBJ2-7, with a possible D match to TRBD1 (7 bases). The CDR3 has 15 residues. The V end lost 6 bases, the J end lost 6 bases, and 21 bases lay between the germline ends. Germline loops: CDR1 LNHDA, CDR2 SQIVND (reference sequence).